This passage covers 25 T cell receptor beta chains from one sample sequenced in a study of chemoradiotherapy in HPV16-positive cancers. This table comes from immunoSEQ multiplex PCR, and its TCRdb copy is limited to in-frame clones, with some not included. The sample has about 10,000 clones, just over 90% seen once. The sample consisted of blood, taken from a patient who underwent chemoradiotherapy. These receptors all stem from a human donor with HPV-associated anogenital cancer.

V is TRBV5-3 and J is TRBJ1-2; 8 bases agree with TRBD1. TRBV5-3 counts as an open reading frame of uncertain function. Unmatched junction bases numbered 19, after V lost 6 bases and J lost 6 bases. The CDR3 is 17 amino acids. CDR3 DNA sequence: TGTGCCAGAAAAATCTGGGGACAGGAGGCGTCGATGGATGGCTACACCTTC. Encoded protein: CARKIWGQEASMDGYTF.

V and J are TRBV19 and TRBJ1-5; D is undetermined. Trimming pared 2 bases from V and 6 bases from J, leaving 17 bases between. Germline-derived CDR1 and CDR2 are LNHDA and SQIVND (reference sequence). The CDR3 consists of 16 residues. CDR3 nucleotide sequence: TGTGCCAGTAGTATACGGGGTGTTTTAATAGGTCAGCCCCAGCATTTT. Amino acids: CASSIRGVLIGQPQHF.

The V and J genes are TRBV6-5 and TRBJ1-2; a weak D match, TRBD1 (5 bases). V dropped 6 bases and J dropped 4 bases, with 12 bases sitting between them. Germline values: CDR1 MNHEY, CDR2 SVGAGI. CDR3 size: 13 residues. Here the CDR3 reads CASSGRGLYGYTF. Written as DNA, the CDR3 is TGTGCCAGCAGCGGTAGGGGTCTCTATGGCTACACCTTC.

The CDR3 nucleotides are TGTGCCAGCAGCTCCCGGGTATTGAACACTGAAGCTTTCTTT. It encodes CASSSRVLNTEAFF. V is TRBV13 and J is TRBJ1-1; no firm D call. The germline CDR1 and CDR2 sequences are PRHDT and FYEKMQ (reference sequence). CDR3 length: 14 residues. Trimming removed 4 bases from V and 0 bases from J, with 9 bases in between.

This chain uses TRBV19 with TRBJ2-1; TRBD1 is a possible D gene (6 bases). This CDR3 contains 12 residues. Trimming took off 6 bases at V and 10 bases at J, with 13 bases between the two ends. Germline V lookup: CDR1 LNHDA, CDR2 SQIVND (reference sequence). CDR3 sequence (DNA): TGTGCCAGTAGGAGCCAGGGGCAGGAGCAGTTCTTC. Its protein is CASRSQGQEQFF.

V usage is TRBV29-1 and J usage is TRBJ1-2; 8 nucleotides line up with TRBD1. Looked up from germline, CDR1 is SQVTM and CDR2 is ANQGSEA. The CDR3 sequence is 16 residues long. V lost 6 bases, J lost 4 bases, and 16 bases stayed unmatched. CDR3 region: CSVPSGGAEGLYGYTF. The CDR3 nucleotides read TGCAGCGTCCCTTCAGGGGGCGCAGAGGGCCTCTATGGCTACACCTTC.

The DNA of the CDR3 is TGTGCCAGCTCACCCGACAGGGGTCTACCTTATGGCTACACCTTC. It is translated as CASSPDRGLPYGYTF. J is TRBJ1-2 and V is TRBV18, with TRBD1 matching over 8 bases. Looked up from germline, CDR1 is KGHSH and CDR2 is LQKENI. CDR3 length: 15 residues. Trimming cost V 3 bases and J 5 bases; bases outside gene matches: 8.

V is TRBV5-1 and J is TRBJ2-3, with 7 bases that match TRBD1. V lost 5 bases to trimming and J lost 1 base; unmatched junction nucleotides: 1. Germline loops: CDR1 SGHRS, CDR2 YFSETQ. The CDR3 extends over 13 amino acids. For the CDR3, the DNA is TGCGCCAGCAGAACAGGGGGCACAGATACGCAGTATTTT. Translated, it gives CASRTGGTDTQYF.

The chain uses TRBV11-1 and TRBJ2-3; a possible D gene is TRBD2 (6 bases). CDR3 length equals 15 residues. CDR1 is SGHAT, CDR2 FQDESV, per germline (reference sequence). Trimming removed 3 bases from V and 1 base from J, with 11 bases in between. This CDR3 reads CASSFVSGRTDTQYF. CDR3 DNA sequence: TGTGCCAGCAGCTTCGTTAGCGGTCGCACAGATACGCAGTATTTT.

This chain connects TRBV18 to TRBJ1-1, with a weak D call TRBD1 (6 bases). The V end was cut by 3 bases, the J end by 4 bases, with 9 bases between. CDR1 is KGHSH, CDR2 LQKENI, per germline. CDR3 length: 13 residues. CDR3 amino acids: CASSPGGPTEAFF. The CDR3 region has the DNA TGTGCCAGCTCACCGGGGGGGCCCACTGAAGCTTTCTTT.

The chain uses TRBV6-4 and TRBJ2-1; 8 bases agree with TRBD2. V trimming: 6 bases; J trimming: 2 bases; junction bases outside the gene matches: 9. Germline V lookup: CDR1 MRHNA, CDR2 SNTAGT. The CDR3 is 16 residues long. CDR3 sequence: CASRKSSGAPYNEQFF. DNA of the CDR3: TGTGCCAGCAGGAAGAGTAGCGGGGCTCCCTACAATGAGCAGTTCTTC.

The chain carries TRBV4-1 and TRBJ1-5; weak D call: TRBD1 (6 bases). This CDR3 spans 15 amino acids. Looked up from germline, CDR1 is MGHRA and CDR2 is YSYEKL. The V end lost 2 bases, the J end lost 6 bases, and 14 bases lay between the germline ends. The CDR3 nucleotides read TGCGCCAGCAGCCAATGGGAGGGGGGCGGTCAGCCCCAGCATTTT. Encoded protein: CASSQWEGGGQPQHF.

The chain employs TRBV6-5 and TRBJ1-6; D unresolved. The CDR3 runs 14 residues. V lost 7 bases, J lost 7 bases, and 14 bases lay in between. Germline V gene data show CDR1 as MNHEY and CDR2 as SVGAGI. CDR3 coding DNA: TGTGCCAGCACCAAAAGGGTACAGAATTCACCCCTCCACTTT. It encodes CASTKRVQNSPLHF.

The J gene is TRBJ1-5, the V gene TRBV6-1; no reliable D call. Germline loops: CDR1 MNHNS, CDR2 SASEGT. This CDR3 is 15 amino acids long. Deletions cut 4 bases from V and 2 bases from J, with 12 bases between. Here the CDR3 reads CASSGSWRGNQPQHF. The CDR3 DNA follows: TGTGCCAGCAGTGGCTCGTGGCGGGGCAATCAGCCCCAGCATTTT.

The J gene is TRBJ1-1, the V gene TRBV11-2; perhaps TRBD1 as D (6 bases). The CDR3 covers 13 residues. The germline V and J ends were trimmed by 9 bases and 2 bases, with 13 bases remaining between them. Germline V gene lookup returns CDR1 SGHAT and CDR2 FQNNGV. CDR3 in DNA: TGTGCCAGAAAGGGACAAAAAAACACTGAAGCTTTCTTT. Amino acids: CARKGQKNTEAFF.

The CDR3 loop is CASSGERGVETQYF. In DNA form, the CDR3 reads TGTGCCAGCAGTGGAGAAAGGGGCGTAGAGACCCAGTACTTC. This chain joins TRBV2 and TRBJ2-5, with a tentative D call TRBD1 (5 bases). CDR3 length: 14 amino acids. Trimming left V 4 bases short and J 4 bases short, with 13 bases between. Germline V gene lookup returns CDR1 SNHLY and CDR2 FYNNEI.

J is TRBJ2-5 and V is TRBV7-2, with D hard to call. The V end lost 5 bases, the J end lost 5 bases, and 15 bases lay between the germline ends. CDR3 length: 14 residues. In germline, CDR1 is SGHTA, CDR2 FQGNSA. This CDR3 is CASSLIILGETQYF. CDR3 nucleotides: TGTGCCAGCAGCCTAATCATTCTCGGGGAGACCCAGTACTTC. Using reference TRBV7-2 and TRBJ2-5 for the parts outside the CDR3, the full variable domain is GAGVSQSPSNKVTEKGKDVELRCDPISGHTALYWYRQSLGQGLEFLIYFQGNSAPDKSGLPSDRFSAERTGGSVSTLTIQRTQQEDSAVYLCASSLIILGETQYFGPGTRLLVL.

The chain combines TRBV7-9 with TRBJ2-7; D not certain. Trimming cost V 3 bases and J 6 bases, with 15 bases left between them. The CDR3 extends over 14 amino acids. In germline, CDR1 is SEHNR, CDR2 FQNEAQ (reference sequence). CDR3 coding DNA: TGTGCCAGCAGCTTTTGGGGTTTATCCCCCGAGCAGTACTTC. Translating gives CASSFWGLSPEQYF.

The J gene is TRBJ1-2, the V gene TRBV6-5; D gene ambiguous. V was trimmed by 2 bases and J by 5 bases, leaving 18 bases between them. The CDR3 length is 16 residues. CDR1 and CDR2 (germline): MNHEY, SVGAGI. The chain's CDR3 is CASSYRASAFFYGYTF. As DNA, the CDR3 is TGTGCCAGCAGTTACCGGGCGTCAGCTTTCTTTTATGGCTACACCTTC.

V usage is TRBV7-3 and J usage is TRBJ2-1; tentatively, D is TRBD1 (5 bases). Trimming stripped 1 base from V and 6 bases from J, with 13 bases between. CDR1 is SGHTA, CDR2 FQGTGA, per germline. This CDR3 comprises 15 residues. The CDR3 region has the DNA TGTGCCAGCAGCTTAAGTTTCCAGGGTTCCAATGAGCAGTTCTTC. It codes for CASSLSFQGSNEQFF.

This chain joins TRBV6-1 and TRBJ2-2; the D call may be TRBD1 or TRBD2 (5 bases each). The V gene's germline CDR1 is MNHNS and CDR2 SASEGT. The CDR3 is made up of 14 amino acids. The ends were cut back, 7 bases at V and 0 bases at J, with 9 bases in the middle. The CDR3: CASIRGANTGELFF. Written as DNA, the CDR3 is TGTGCCAGCATCCGAGGGGCGAACACCGGGGAGCTGTTTTTT.

The chain joins TRBV7-3 to TRBJ2-1, with a tentative D call TRBD2 (5 bases). The V gene's germline CDR1 is SGHTA and CDR2 FQGTGA. The CDR3 is 16 amino acids. V was shortened by 5 bases and J by 3 bases, with 17 bases between the two germline ends. The CDR3 region has the DNA TGTGCCAGCAGCCTGGTGTCGGGGTCGGGCTACAATGAGCAGTTCTTC. This sequence encodes CASSLVSGSGYNEQFF.

The sample holds a few counts of this clone. The chain employs TRBV7-2 and TRBJ1-5; D possibly corresponds to TRBD1 (5 bases). This CDR3 contains 12 residues. Germline V lookup: CDR1 SGHTA, CDR2 FQGNSA. Deletions cut 5 bases from V and 7 bases from J, with 9 bases between. The CDR3 is CASSPGLQPQHF. CDR3 DNA sequence: TGTGCCAGCAGCCCAGGGCTACAGCCCCAGCATTTT.

The chain links TRBV5-6 to TRBJ1-2; TRBD1 aligns across 8 bases. Germline loops: CDR1 SGHDT, CDR2 YYEEEE. V dropped 2 bases and J dropped 4; count of bases not matched to a gene: 13. The CDR3 length is 17 residues. The CDR3 loop is CASSFFGGQGAFYGYTF. CDR3 nucleotide sequence: TGTGCCAGCAGCTTTTTCGGCGGTCAGGGGGCTTTCTATGGCTACACCTTC.

The J gene is TRBJ2-3, the V gene TRBV4-1; a weak D match, TRBD2 (5 bases). Germline V gene sequence: CDR1 MGHRA, CDR2 YSYEKL. V was pared by 0 bases and J by 3 bases, with 16 bases between. This CDR3 spans 17 amino acids. Here the CDR3 reads CASSQEGARGRTDTQYF. DNA of the CDR3: TGCGCCAGCAGCCAAGAAGGTGCCCGGGGAAGGACAGATACGCAGTATTTT.